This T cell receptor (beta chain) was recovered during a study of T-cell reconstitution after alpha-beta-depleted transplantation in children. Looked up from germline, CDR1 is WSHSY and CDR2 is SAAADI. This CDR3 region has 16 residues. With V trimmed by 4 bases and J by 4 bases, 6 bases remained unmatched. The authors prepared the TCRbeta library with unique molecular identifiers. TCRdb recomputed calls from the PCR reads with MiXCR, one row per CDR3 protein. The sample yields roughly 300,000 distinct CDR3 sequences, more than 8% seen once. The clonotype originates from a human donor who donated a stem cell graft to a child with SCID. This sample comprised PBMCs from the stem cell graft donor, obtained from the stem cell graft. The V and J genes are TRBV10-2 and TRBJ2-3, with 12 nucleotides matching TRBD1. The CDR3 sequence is CASSVRGTGGSDTQYF. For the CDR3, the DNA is TGCGCCAGCAGTGTTCGTGGGACAGGGGGCTCAGATACGCAGTATTTT.